The following is a TCR beta chain sequence with its context. This clone was found a few times. Its antigen has not been determined. No base-level quality is on record; no much larger clone is a single base apart. The cohort was made up of approximately 670 healthy bone marrow donors. All cohort members were sampled while nominally healthy, although unrecorded immune exposures were likely present. The donor was CMV seropositive and belonged to the group of 250 to 300 seropositive cohort members. A peripheral blood sample was collected from each donor, and TCR beta sequencing was performed on peripheral blood mononuclear cells. The Qiagen DNeasy Blood Extraction Kit was used to extract genomic DNA from the blood cell samples. Taken from the germline V gene (reference sequence), the CDR1 and CDR2 loops are LNHDA and SQIVND. The trim is 8 bases for V and 8 bases for J, with a gap of 16 bases between the germline ends. The CDR3 holds 13 amino acids from the cysteine to the phenylalanine. Here the CDR3 DNA is all that survives: 39 bases in frame from base 1.

This specimen comes from a study of cytomegalovirus exposure and HLA in healthy donors (dated by TCRdb to about 2017). Turning to the overall study: According to an earlier analysis of 550 to 750 of the donors, 150 million to 200 million T cells yielded roughly 110 million unique TCR beta sequences and around 300 Gb of sequence data. About 300 gigabases of sequencing data and roughly 80 million unique TCR sequences made up an early release that covered approximately 620 HLA-typed donors. Of the roughly 400 genotyped donors, over 70% fell in the genetic ancestry cluster associated with self-reported Caucasian donors. The aim of the study was to test whether cataloging public T cell receptors could identify signatures of past pathogen exposure. The T cell repertoires of some 700 subjects were profiled by immunosequencing and related to cytomegalovirus serostatus. Besides the first cohort of approximately 710 subjects, a separate validation cohort made up of 120 different subjects was used. To predict cytomegalovirus infection status, the study brought together high-throughput TCR immunosequencing, statistical association of individual TCRs with disease status, and machine learning. In a later analysis, previously published TCR beta repertoires from fewer than 750 donors were re-analyzed and high-resolution HLA genotyping was added so that TCR occurrence patterns could be studied. The later analysis used no new phenotypic data to find candidate immune exposures, relying instead on TCR beta sequences and their occurrence across donors. To decide whether each TCR beta V gene segment behaved as functional or pseudogenic, an earlier analysis of 587 of the donors relied on high-throughput TCR beta sequencing. Donor age, sex, ethnicity and CMV serostatus were collected together with the repertoire data. Genome-wide SNP genotypes for about 65% of the roughly 670 donors were used in a later genetic analysis, which treated that subset as a discovery cohort. Every discovery cohort repertoire had been produced on one sequencing platform. Class I and class II HLA loci were covered by the typing at four-digit resolution. The number of donors typed differed by locus, with about 629-630 for A, B, C, DRB1 and DQB1, around 560 for DQA1, 600 to 610 for DPA1, and around 430 for DPB1. About 5 DR-DQ haplotypes were handled as single units for association and clustering, since linkage in the cohort was strong. On average, 235,054 unique TCR beta nucleotide sequences were sequenced per donor among about 400 genotyped donors of the cohort, with around 19% of those sequences being non-productive.

Receptor amplification or capture employed the immunoSEQ multiplex PCR assay. For the multiplex PCR, a mixture combining 60 forward primers for TCR Vbeta segments and 13 reverse primers for TCR Jbeta segments was used. Amplification of the CDR3 region of rearranged TCR beta genes was performed with a multiplex PCR assay on genomic DNA. On the Illumina HiSeq System, the amplified TCR beta libraries were sequenced as 87-base-pair reads. The study's processing was this. Across the 666 repertoires, a later analysis counted some 80 million unique TCR beta chains, around 11 million of which were shared by at least two donors. To remove PCR and sequencing errors, raw reads were error-corrected and collapsed into unique sequences using a nearest-neighbor algorithm that merged closely related sequences. Alignment of CDR3 sequences to IMGT reference sequences was used to assign V, D and J gene segments. For a sequence to be retained, at least a six-nucleotide match to both a V gene segment and a J gene segment was required. Rearrangements were classified as productive when the CDR3 lacked stop codons and remained in frame with V and J, and all other rearrangements were classified as non-productive. Following IMGT convention, CDR3 was defined as the stretch from the second conserved V-encoded cysteine up to the conserved J-encoded phenylalanine. The earlier analysis of a few hundred of the donors excluded sequences that lacked an unambiguous match to a single V gene segment. In an earlier analysis of a few hundred of the donors, V segments were called functional above 56.7% productive rearrangements and were called segregating when the between-donor standard deviation exceeded 5%. To diagnose cytomegalovirus status from the catalog of TCR beta chain sequences, a statistical classification framework was built. In a later analysis, TCR nucleotide sequences were compared against IMGT/GENE-DB human TR gene sequences so that V and J genes could be assigned. Using the TCRdist pipeline, a later analysis assigned CDR3 sequences along with most-parsimonious VDJ recombination scenarios. A later analysis defined each TCR beta chain by its CDR3 amino acid sequence plus V-gene family, and excluded reads lacking a unique V-gene family. A later analysis removed several hundred highly shared, low-generation-probability nucleotide sequences to deal with suspected cross-contamination and a sequencing artifact. For each public chain, a later analysis derived a clonal expansion index from normalized ranks of inferred template counts within each repertoire. Generation probabilities in a later analysis came from a VDJ recombination model fitted to out-of-frame rearrangements, and those results were checked against IGoR. Hypergeometric tests were used in a later analysis to score TCR-TCR, TCR-HLA and TCR-CMV co-occurrence, with a repertoire-size bias correction applied to the TCR pairs. A later analysis estimated false discovery rates by permuting HLA or CMV assignments 20 times. A later analysis grouped co-occurring TCRs with DBSCAN, adding TCRdist sequence similarity when clustering within HLA-allele-positive subsets. Co-occurrence clustering excluded repertoires with fewer than 30,000 or more than 120,000 public chains, plus five with anomalous nucleotide sharing. Drawn from immuneACCESS, this table holds only the in-frame rearrangements with V and J called that TCRdb kept. Clones are partly lost; checked studies trace under half to an unresolved V gene and leave the rest unexplained. That table is the source of V, J and clone size, and D and trimming were worked out from the DNA. This sample has approximately 100,000 clones in its table, and roughly 69% of those were observed once. The top ten clonotypes cover 3% to 4% of the sample.

Study-level results and caveats: According to the authors, the approach could potentially be generalized to other disease states and immunological phenotypes. According to a later analysis, most CMV-associated TCR beta chains appeared to be HLA-restricted, and the HLA associations seemed to be driven largely by CMV exposure. In vitro tests confirmed that three of the cytomegalovirus-associated TCR beta chains recognize cytomegalovirus antigens. A later analysis reported that several top co-occurrence clusters appeared linked to parvovirus B19, influenza, CMV and Epstein-Barr virus. Most TCR sequences were seen in very few donors, while some public TCRs were found in many individuals. A later analysis associated 16,951 TCR beta sequences with specific HLA alleles at a false discovery rate of 0.05. An association between a missense DCLRE1C variant and V-gene and J-gene trimming of TCR beta chains was found in a later genetic analysis and replicated in an independent cohort. Presence/absence analyses assumed roughly uniform sequencing depth across donors, an assumption that may not hold. A group of highly shared sequence variants was considered likely to be a technical artifact of the sequencing pipeline. CMV serostatus was the only immune exposure information available for the cohort. An earlier analysis of some 560 of the donors showed that most TCR beta V segments appeared in productive rearrangements either about 87% or about 30% of the time, which broadly matched IMGT annotations. The earlier analysis of some 540 of the donors excluded fewer than 20 rarely observed V segments, including chromosome 9 orphons, because counts were too low. Linkage disequilibrium might explain the correlated functional status among segregating V segments, but an unknown experimental factor could not be excluded. Because HLA typing was unavailable for some donors at each locus, only the typed subset was used in association tests. Cytomegalovirus status was reported to be diagnosed by the classifier with high specificity and sensitivity in both the original and validation cohorts. In this cohort, only TCR beta chains were sequenced, and detectable features were limited by the absence of alpha or paired-chain data. Assigning TCR associations to individual alleles was difficult when HLA alleles, especially DR and DQ, strongly co-occurred. According to a later analysis, TCR association rates differed among HLA loci, with DRB1 alleles showing the most associated TCRs and HLA-C alleles showing the fewest. Compared with the roughly 710-donor mean, donors in an Asian-associated ancestry cluster had fewer N-insertions in productive TCRs, according to a later genetic analysis. A later analysis found that HLA-associated TCR beta chains were more clonally expanded and had lower generation probabilities than equally common non-associated chains. Some IMGT-functional V segments, including TRBV6-2 and TRBV6-3, could not be distinguished by the 87-base-pair reads and were therefore excluded. A further reported finding was that TCR beta sequences accurately predicted the HLA-A and HLA-B alleles for most subjects in the first cohort. In the study, 164 TCR beta chains were listed as associated with cytomegalovirus.

The TCR sequence derives from a young man in good health and CMV-seropositive. The chain links TRBV19 with TRBJ2-4; TRBD2 is possibly the D segment (5 matching bases). Sequences were obtained from PBMCs. The DNA sequence follows: TGTGCCAGTTCTGACCGCTACGGGGACATTCAGTACTTC. Translated, this gives CASSDRYGDIQYF. Joined to the reference TRBV19 and TRBJ2-4 proteins, this CDR3 gives the full variable domain: DGGITQSPKYLFRKEGQNVTLSCEQNLNHDAMYWYRQDPGQGLRLIYYSQIVNDFQKGDIAEGYSVSREKKESFPLTVTSAQKNPTAFYLCASSDRYGDIQYFGAGTRLSVL.